The clone carrying this T cell receptor beta chain was found a few times. A J-beta primer mix and a sample-barcoded 5' primer were used in a second PCR of about 7 to 12 cycles. MiXCR, applied by TCRdb to the 5' RACE reads, yields one record per CDR3 protein. The data show approximately 730,000 distinct CDR3 sequences, around 46% seen once. This sample was taken from a study of blood T cells in healthy people across ages. The CDR3 spans 14 residues. Trimming took 10 bases from V and 2 from J; bases not matched to a gene: 8. Germline V gene lookup returns CDR1 ENHRY and CDR2 SYGVKD. Sequenced material: blood. V gene TRBV10-3 combines with J gene TRBJ2-3, with 8 positions matching TRBD1. This sequence originates from a woman aged 55-70 years in good health. The CDR3: CATQGQGATDTQYF. CDR3 coding DNA: TGTGCCACCCAGGGGCAGGGGGCCACAGATACGCAGTATTTT.